These T cell receptor beta chains were read from a single sample in a study of shared T cell receptors in the human thymus. TCRdb keeps only in-frame clones here, not all; method: immunoSEQ multiplex PCR. The sample holds over 450,000 clones; around three quarters are singletons and the top ten take around 0.012%. The sample was also linked to a second study, of human thymus T cells.

Sequencing input: thymocytes. The receptor set was obtained from a boy in the first two years of life with a congenital heart defect. CDR3s include the opening cysteine and the closing phenylalanine or tryptophan. D genes are given only for firm matches.

v_gene	j_gene	d_gene	CDR3aa	CDR3nt
TRBV5-1	TRBJ2-2	TRBD2	CASSLMGLAGPNTGELFF	TGCGCCAGCAGCTTGATGGGACTAGCGGGACCGAACACCGGGGAGCTGTTTTTT
TRBV5-4	TRBJ2-5	TRBD2	CASSLRLAGSTEETQYF	TGTGCCAGCAGCTTGCGCCTAGCGGGATCGACGGAAGAGACCCAGTACTTC
TRBV4-2	TRBJ2-5	TRBD2	CASSQKNLAGGGETQYF	TGTGCCAGCAGCCAAAAAAACCTAGCGGGAGGGGGGGAGACCCAGTACTTC
TRBV27	TRBJ2-7	TRBD2	CASSLLISGGIVHEQYF	TGTGCCAGCAGTTTATTGATATCGGGGGGAATAGTTCACGAGCAGTACTTC
TRBV7-8	TRBJ2-2	TRBD2	CASSHRAGGPNTGELFF	TGTGCCAGCAGCCACAGGGCGGGAGGGCCGAACACCGGGGAGCTGTTTTTT
TRBV2	TRBJ2-1	.	CASSAGKGNEQFF	TGTGCCAGCAGTGCAGGGAAGGGCAATGAGCAGTTCTTC
TRBV12-5	TRBJ2-2	.	CASGLVGMEGAHTGELFF	TGTGCTAGTGGTTTGGTAGGGATGGAGGGGGCGCACACCGGGGAGCTGTTTTTT
TRBV18	TRBJ1-3	TRBD1	CASSPKGTGENTIYF	TGTGCCAGCTCACCAAAGGGGACAGGGGAAAACACCATATATTTT
TRBV11-2	TRBJ2-7	TRBD1	CASSQDRGLTPYEQYF	TGTGCCAGCAGCCAGGACAGGGGACTGACCCCCTACGAGCAGTACTTC
TRBV2	TRBJ2-2	.	CASSAGQTGELFF	TGTGCCAGCTCGGCGGGACAGACCGGGGAGCTGTTTTTT
TRBV25-1	TRBJ2-1	.	CASSDIRGEQFF	TGTGCCAGCAGTGATATAAGAGGTGAGCAGTTCTTC
TRBV6-1	TRBJ2-7	TRBD2	CAGRDPQASEQYF	TGTGCCGGGAGGGACCCACAAGCGTCTGAGCAGTACTTC
TRBV7-2	TRBJ2-7	.	CASSSLAGVREQYF	TGTGCCAGCAGCTCCCTAGCTGGAGTCCGGGAGCAGTACTTC
TRBV27	TRBJ2-4	TRBD2	CASSLSGSSEDIQYF	TGTGCCAGCAGTTTGAGCGGGAGTTCCGAGGACATTCAGTACTTC
TRBV27	TRBJ2-7	TRBD2	CASSLLAGVVEQYF	TGTGCCAGCAGTTTACTAGCGGGAGTTGTGGAGCAGTACTTC